The rows below give T cell receptor beta chains drawn from one sample of a study of early T cells in non-severe SARS-CoV-2 infection. TCRdb re-derived calls from the 5' RACE reads in MiXCR, one entry per CDR3 protein. The sample has about 36,000 distinct CDR3 sequences; 6% to 8% are singletons. Here the sequenced sample was whole blood, taken at baseline. All receptors derive from an adult who was a healthcare worker with PCR-confirmed SARS-CoV-2 infection or an uninfected control (not recorded which). Both conserved end residues are part of each CDR3. A D gene is named only where the DNA matches it firmly. Not every row has a clone size; where given, it reads once, few, many or a size class.

TRBD1,TRBJ2-7,many,TRBV7-9,TGTGCCAGCAGCTCCGGGACAGGGGTCTACGAGCAGTACTTC,CASSSGTGVYEQYF
-,TRBJ2-1,many,TRBV7-9,TGTGCCAGCAGCTTATCCCGACCTTACAATGAGCAGTTCTTC,CASSLSRPYNEQFF
-,TRBJ1-3,few,TRBV30,TGTGCCTGGAGTGCATGGCGATCTGGAAACACCATATATTTT,CAWSAWRSGNTIYF
TRBD1,TRBJ2-2,many,TRBV7-6,TGTGCCAGCACCTTAACCTCCGGGACAGAGAACACCGGGGAGCTGTTTTTT,CASTLTSGTENTGELFF
-,TRBJ1-2,many,TRBV28,TGTGCCAGCAGTTCCTCCGGGTACGATGGCTACACCTTC,CASSSSGYDGYTF
-,TRBJ1-1,many,TRBV7-3,TGTGCCAGCAGCCCTAACCGGTTTAACACTGAAGCTTTCTTT,CASSPNRFNTEAFF
-,TRBJ2-2,-,TRBV5-1,TGCGCCAGCAGCCCTGCCTGGAGCTTACAAGGGGGGGAGCTGTTTTTT,CASSPAWSLQGGELFF
-,TRBJ1-4,-,TRBV5-4,TGTGCCAGCAGCTTGATGGGGGAGAGTGAAAAACTGTTTTTT,CASSLMGESEKLFF
-,TRBJ2-2,-,TRBV28,TGTGCCAGCAGTTCCCAGGGAAAGGGTAGGGACACCGGGGAGCTGTTTTTT,CASSSQGKGRDTGELFF
TRBD1,TRBJ1-6,-,TRBV28,TGTGCCAGCAGTCTGATCCGGGACAGTTATAATTCACCCCTCCACTTT,CASSLIRDSYNSPLHF
-,TRBJ2-2,many,TRBV29-1,TGCAGCTCCCGACACTATGTTACCGGGGAGCTGTTTTTT,CSSRHYVTGELFF
-,TRBJ1-1,-,TRBV6-2/TRBV6-3,TGTGCCAGCAGTTACGGGGTCGGAGGGAGCACTGAAGCTTTCTTT,CASSYGVGGSTEAFF
-,TRBJ2-6,-,TRBV27,TGTGCCAGCACCCGAGCGGGGGCCAACGTCCTGACTTTC,CASTRAGANVLTF
-,TRBJ2-1,-,TRBV24-1,TGTGCCACCAGTGAAAACGGGGGTTACAATGAGCAGTTCTTC,CATSENGGYNEQFF
-,TRBJ1-5,many,TRBV6-2/TRBV6-3,TGTGCCAGCAGTTACTCGAGAGTTCAGCCCCAGCATTTT,CASSYSRVQPQHF
-,TRBJ1-5,many,TRBV28,TGTGCCAGCAGCCGATCACCGGGACTTGGTGGTCTAGGTCAGCCCCAGCATTTT,CASSRSPGLGGLGQPQHF
-,TRBJ2-1,few,TRBV5-1,TGCGCCAGCAGCTCAGATAGCGGCCCTCCTCCCCCTGAGCAGTTCTTC,CASSSDSGPPPPEQFF
-,TRBJ2-3,many,TRBV7-9,TGTGCCAGCAGCTCCCGGGACGGCCACACAGATACGCAGTATTTT,CASSSRDGHTDTQYF
-,TRBJ2-1,-,TRBV11-3,TGTGCCAGCAGCTTAGTCGCCGTTTCGAATGAGCAGTTCTTC,CASSLVAVSNEQFF
-,TRBJ2-7,many,TRBV28,TGTGCCAGCAGTTTATGGGGTTCCCCCTACGAGCAGTACTTC,CASSLWGSPYEQYF
-,TRBJ2-7,few,TRBV5-4,TGTGCCAGCAGCGTAACCGGGACGCTAAGCTCCTACGAGCAGTACTTC,CASSVTGTLSSYEQYF
-,TRBJ1-1,many,TRBV24-1,TGTGCCACCAGGGACGACAGTTACACTGAAGCTTTCTTT,CATRDDSYTEAFF
TRBD1,TRBJ2-7,many,TRBV11-2,TGTGCCAGCAGCTCCCGGGACAGATTATACGAGCAGTACTTC,CASSSRDRLYEQYF
TRBD1,TRBJ2-3,few,TRBV6-4,TGTGCCAGCAGCCAACAGGGGACAGATACGCAGTATTTT,CASSQQGTDTQYF
TRBD1,TRBJ2-5,many,TRBV20-1,TGCAGTGCTGAGAATCCGGGGACAGGGGTCGAGACCCAGTACTTC,CSAENPGTGVETQYF
-,TRBJ1-5,many,TRBV2,TGTGCCAGCAGTACCGGACCTTACCCAGCCCAGCATTTT,CASSTGPYPAQHF
-,TRBJ1-2,-,TRBV7-2,TGTGCCAGCAGCTTTCCGGGACTGCCAAATGGCTACACCTTC,CASSFPGLPNGYTF
-,TRBJ1-1,-,TRBV7-2,TGTGCCAGCAGCTTAGTTCTGGGTAGATACACTGAAGCTTTCTTT,CASSLVLGRYTEAFF
-,TRBJ2-7,-,TRBV5-3,TGTGCCAGAAGGCAAATGTGGGTAGCGGACCCCTACGAGCAGTACTTC,CARRQMWVADPYEQYF
TRBD1,TRBJ1-5,many,TRBV7-2,TGTGCCAGCAGCTGGACAGGTAGGAGCAATCAGCCCCAGCATTTT,CASSWTGRSNQPQHF
-,TRBJ2-5,many,TRBV29-1,TGCAGCGCGGGGGCGGGAGAGACCCAGTACTTC,CSAGAGETQYF
TRBD1,TRBJ1-4,-,TRBV7-2,TGTGCCAGCAGCTTAGGACCGGGACAGAATAATGAAAAACTGTTTTTT,CASSLGPGQNNEKLFF
TRBD2,TRBJ2-4,few,TRBV11-2,TGTGCCAGCAGCTTGAGAGGGAGGGAGGACATTCAGTACTTC,CASSLRGREDIQYF
-,TRBJ2-5,few,TRBV20-1,TGCAGTGCTAGGGCCTGGTCAGGCGAAGAGACCCAGTACTTC,CSARAWSGEETQYF
TRBD2,TRBJ2-7,many,TRBV5-1,TGCGCCAGCAGCTTGGCGGCGGGAGTCCCCTACGAGCAGTACTTC,CASSLAAGVPYEQYF
-,TRBJ2-1,many,TRBV20-1,TGCAGTGCTAGAGATCTCAGGACCCCAAGCTCCTACAATGAGCAGTTCTTC,CSARDLRTPSSYNEQFF
-,TRBJ2-1,many,TRBV12-3/TRBV12-4,TGTGCCAGCAGTCGCGGCACCTACAATGAGCAGTTCTTC,CASSRGTYNEQFF
TRBD2,TRBJ2-1,few,TRBV27,TGTGCCAGCAGTCAAGCGGGGAGATTGAATGAGCAGTTCTTC,CASSQAGRLNEQFF
-,TRBJ2-6,many,TRBV25-1,TGTGCCGCTGTTGTCTCTGGGGCCAACGTCCTGACTTTC,CAAVVSGANVLTF